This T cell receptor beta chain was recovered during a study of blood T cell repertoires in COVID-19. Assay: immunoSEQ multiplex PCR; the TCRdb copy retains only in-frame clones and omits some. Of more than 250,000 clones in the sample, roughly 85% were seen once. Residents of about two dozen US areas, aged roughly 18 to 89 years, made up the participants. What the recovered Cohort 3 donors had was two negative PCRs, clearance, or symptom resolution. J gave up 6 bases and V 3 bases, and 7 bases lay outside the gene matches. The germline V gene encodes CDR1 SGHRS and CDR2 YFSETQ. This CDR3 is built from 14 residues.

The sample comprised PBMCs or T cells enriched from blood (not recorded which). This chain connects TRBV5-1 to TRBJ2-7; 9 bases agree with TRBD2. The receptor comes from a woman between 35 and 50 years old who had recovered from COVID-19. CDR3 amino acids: CASSSGTSRAEQYF. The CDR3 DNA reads TGCGCCAGCAGCTCCGGGACTAGCCGGGCCGAGCAGTACTTC. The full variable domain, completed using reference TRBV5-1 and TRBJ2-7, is KAGVTQTPRYLIKTRGQQVTLSCSPISGHRSVSWYQQTPGQGLQFLFEYFSETQRNKGNFPGRFSGRQFSNSRSEMNVSTLELGDSALYLCASSSGTSRAEQYFGPGTRLTVT.